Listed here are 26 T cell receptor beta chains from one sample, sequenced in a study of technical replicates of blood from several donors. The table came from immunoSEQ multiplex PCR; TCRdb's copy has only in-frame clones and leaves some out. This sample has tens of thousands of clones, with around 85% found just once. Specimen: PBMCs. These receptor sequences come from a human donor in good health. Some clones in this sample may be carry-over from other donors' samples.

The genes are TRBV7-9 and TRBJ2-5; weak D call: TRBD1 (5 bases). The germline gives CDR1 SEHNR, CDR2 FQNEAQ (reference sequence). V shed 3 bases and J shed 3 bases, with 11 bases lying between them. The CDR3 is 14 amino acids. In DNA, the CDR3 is TGTGCCAGCAGCTTGGCCAGGGAAGAAGAGACCCAGTACTTC. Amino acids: CASSLAREEETQYF.

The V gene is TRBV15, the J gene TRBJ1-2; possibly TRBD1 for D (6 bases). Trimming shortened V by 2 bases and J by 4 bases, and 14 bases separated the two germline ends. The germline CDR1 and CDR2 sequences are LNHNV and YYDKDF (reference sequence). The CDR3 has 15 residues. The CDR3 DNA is TGTGCCACCAGCAGACGAACAGGGTTGTCCTATGGCTACACCTTC. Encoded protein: CATSRRTGLSYGYTF.

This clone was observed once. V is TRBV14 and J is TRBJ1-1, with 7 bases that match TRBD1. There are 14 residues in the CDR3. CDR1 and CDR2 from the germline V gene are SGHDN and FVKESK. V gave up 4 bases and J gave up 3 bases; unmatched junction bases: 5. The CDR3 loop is CASSRDRADTEAFF. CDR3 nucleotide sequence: TGTGCCAGCAGCCGAGACAGGGCGGACACTGAAGCTTTCTTT.

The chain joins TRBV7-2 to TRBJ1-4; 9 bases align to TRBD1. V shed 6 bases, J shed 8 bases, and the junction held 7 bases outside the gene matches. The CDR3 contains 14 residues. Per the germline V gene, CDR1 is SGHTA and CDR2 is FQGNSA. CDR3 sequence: CASSPGQGLEKLFF. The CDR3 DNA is TGTGCCAGCAGTCCGGGACAGGGTCTAGAAAAACTGTTTTTT.

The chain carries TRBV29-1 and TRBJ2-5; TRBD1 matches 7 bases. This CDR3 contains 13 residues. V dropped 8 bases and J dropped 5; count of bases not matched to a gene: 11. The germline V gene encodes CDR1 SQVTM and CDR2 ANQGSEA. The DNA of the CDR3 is TGCAGCAAAAGGACAGGCTCTGGCGAGACCCAGTACTTC. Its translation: CSKRTGSGETQYF.

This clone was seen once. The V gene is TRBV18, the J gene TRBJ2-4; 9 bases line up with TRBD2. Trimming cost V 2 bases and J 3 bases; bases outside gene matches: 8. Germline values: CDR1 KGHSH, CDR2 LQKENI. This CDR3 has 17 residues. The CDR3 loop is CASSPAGGPLGKNIQYF. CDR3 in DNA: TGTGCCAGCTCACCAGCGGGAGGGCCATTGGGCAAAAACATTCAGTACTTC.

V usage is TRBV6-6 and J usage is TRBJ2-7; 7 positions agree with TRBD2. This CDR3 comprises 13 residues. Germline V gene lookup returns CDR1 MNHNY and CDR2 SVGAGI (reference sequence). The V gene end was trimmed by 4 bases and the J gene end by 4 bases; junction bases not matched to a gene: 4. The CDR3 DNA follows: TGTGCCAGCAGTTCCCTGCGGGGGTACGAGCAGTACTTC. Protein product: CASSSLRGYEQYF.

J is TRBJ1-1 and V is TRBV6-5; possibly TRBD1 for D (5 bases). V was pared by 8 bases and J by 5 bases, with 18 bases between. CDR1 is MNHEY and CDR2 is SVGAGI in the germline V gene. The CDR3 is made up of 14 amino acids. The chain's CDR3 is CASQGARAGTEAFF. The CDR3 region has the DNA TGTGCCAGCCAAGGGGCTAGGGCTGGGACTGAAGCTTTCTTT.

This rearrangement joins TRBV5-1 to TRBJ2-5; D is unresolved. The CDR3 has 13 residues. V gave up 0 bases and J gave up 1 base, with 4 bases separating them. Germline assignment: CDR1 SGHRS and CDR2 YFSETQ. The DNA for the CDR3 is TGCGCCAGCAGCTTGGCCAGCCAAGAGACCCAGTACTTC. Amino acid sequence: CASSLASQETQYF. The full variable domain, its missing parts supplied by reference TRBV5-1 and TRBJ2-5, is KAGVTQTPRYLIKTRGQQVTLSCSPISGHRSVSWYQQTPGQGLQFLFEYFSETQRNKGNFPGRFSGRQFSNSRSEMNVSTLELGDSALYLCASSLASQETQYFGPGTRLLVL.

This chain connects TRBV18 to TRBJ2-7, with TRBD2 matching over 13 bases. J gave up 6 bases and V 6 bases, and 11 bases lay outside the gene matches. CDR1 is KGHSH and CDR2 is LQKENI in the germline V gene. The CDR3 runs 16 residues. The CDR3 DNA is TGTGCCAGCTCTCCCCCTGGGACTAGCGGGAAGGGCGAGCAGTACTTC. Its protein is CASSPPGTSGKGEQYF.

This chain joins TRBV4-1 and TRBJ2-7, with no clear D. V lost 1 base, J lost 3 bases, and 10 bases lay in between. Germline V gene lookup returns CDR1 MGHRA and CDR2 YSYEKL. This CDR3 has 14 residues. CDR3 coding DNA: TGCGCCAGCAGCCAAGGGCAGGTGATCTACGAGCAGTACTTC. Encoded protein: CASSQGQVIYEQYF.

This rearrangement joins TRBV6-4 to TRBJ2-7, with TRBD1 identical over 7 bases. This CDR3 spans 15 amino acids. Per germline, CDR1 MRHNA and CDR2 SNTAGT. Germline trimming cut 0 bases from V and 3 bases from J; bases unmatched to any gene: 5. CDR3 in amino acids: CASSDSEGAVYEQYF. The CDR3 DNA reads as TGTGCCAGCAGTGACTCAGAGGGGGCTGTCTACGAGCAGTACTTC.

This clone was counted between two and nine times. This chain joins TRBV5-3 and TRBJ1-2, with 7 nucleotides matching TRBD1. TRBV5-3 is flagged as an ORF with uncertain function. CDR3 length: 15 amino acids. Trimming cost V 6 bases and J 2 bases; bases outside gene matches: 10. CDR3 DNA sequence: TGTGCCAGAATACAGGGGCGGAAAGCGAACTATGGCTACACCTTC. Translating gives CARIQGRKANYGYTF.

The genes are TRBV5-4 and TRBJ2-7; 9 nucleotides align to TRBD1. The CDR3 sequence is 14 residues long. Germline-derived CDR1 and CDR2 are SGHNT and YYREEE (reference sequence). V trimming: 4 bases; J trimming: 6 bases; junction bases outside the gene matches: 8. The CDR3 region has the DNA TGTGCCAGCAGCACACGGACAGGGGTTGGCGAGCAGTACTTC. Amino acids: CASSTRTGVGEQYF.

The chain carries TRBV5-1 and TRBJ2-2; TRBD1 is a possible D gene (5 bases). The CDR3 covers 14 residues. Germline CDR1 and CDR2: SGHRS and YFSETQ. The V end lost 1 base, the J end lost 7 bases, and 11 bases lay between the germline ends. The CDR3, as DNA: TGCGCCAGCAGCTTGACGTCAGGGTTCGGGGAGCTGTTTTTT. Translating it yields CASSLTSGFGELFF.

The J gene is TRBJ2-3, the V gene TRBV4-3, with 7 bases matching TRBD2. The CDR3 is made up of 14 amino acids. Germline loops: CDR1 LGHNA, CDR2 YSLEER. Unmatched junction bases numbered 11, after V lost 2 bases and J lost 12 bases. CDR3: CASSQSLGTTLQYF. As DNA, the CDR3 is TGCGCCAGCAGCCAATCACTCGGGACTACATTACAGTATTTT.

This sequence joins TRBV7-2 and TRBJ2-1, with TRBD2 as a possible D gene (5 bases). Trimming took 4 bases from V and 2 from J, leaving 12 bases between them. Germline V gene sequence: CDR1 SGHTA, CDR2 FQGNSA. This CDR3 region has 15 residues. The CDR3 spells CASSSRVGAYNEQFF. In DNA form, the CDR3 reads TGTGCCAGCAGCTCACGGGTCGGGGCCTACAATGAGCAGTTCTTC.

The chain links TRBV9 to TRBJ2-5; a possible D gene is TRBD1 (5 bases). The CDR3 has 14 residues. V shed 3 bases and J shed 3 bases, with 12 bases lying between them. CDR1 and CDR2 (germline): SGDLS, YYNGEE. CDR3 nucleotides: TGTGCCAGCAGCGGGCCTGACAGTAAAGAGACCCAGTACTTC. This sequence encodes CASSGPDSKETQYF.

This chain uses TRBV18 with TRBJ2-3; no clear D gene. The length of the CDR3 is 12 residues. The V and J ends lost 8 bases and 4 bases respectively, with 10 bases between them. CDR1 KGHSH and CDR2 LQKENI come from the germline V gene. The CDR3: CASADFPDTQYF. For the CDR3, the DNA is TGTGCCAGCGCAGATTTTCCAGATACGCAGTATTTT. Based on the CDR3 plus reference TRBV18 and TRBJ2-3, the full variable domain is NAGVMQNPRHLVRRRGQEARLRCSPMKGHSHVYWYRQLPEEGLKFMVYLQKENIIDESGMPKERFSAEFPKEGPSILRIQQVVRGDSAAYFCASADFPDTQYFGPGTRLTVL.

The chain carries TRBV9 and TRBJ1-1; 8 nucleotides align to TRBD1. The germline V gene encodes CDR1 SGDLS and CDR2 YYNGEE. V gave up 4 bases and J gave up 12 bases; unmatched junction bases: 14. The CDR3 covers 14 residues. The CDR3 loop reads CASSPTGQGFVPFF. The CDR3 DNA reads TGTGCCAGCAGCCCCACCGGACAGGGCTTCGTTCCTTTCTTT.

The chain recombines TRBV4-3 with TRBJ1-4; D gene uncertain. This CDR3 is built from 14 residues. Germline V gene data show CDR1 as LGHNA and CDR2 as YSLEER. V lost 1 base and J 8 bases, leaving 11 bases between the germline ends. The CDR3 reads CASSQVQGSEKLFF. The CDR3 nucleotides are TGCGCCAGCAGCCAAGTTCAAGGTAGCGAAAAACTGTTTTTT.

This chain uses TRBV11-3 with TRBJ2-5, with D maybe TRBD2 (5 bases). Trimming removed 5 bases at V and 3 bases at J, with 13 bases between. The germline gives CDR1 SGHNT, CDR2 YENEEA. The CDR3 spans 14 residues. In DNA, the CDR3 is TGTGCCAGCAGCCGAGGCGGGCCCGAAGAGACCCAGTACTTC. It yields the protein CASSRGGPEETQYF.

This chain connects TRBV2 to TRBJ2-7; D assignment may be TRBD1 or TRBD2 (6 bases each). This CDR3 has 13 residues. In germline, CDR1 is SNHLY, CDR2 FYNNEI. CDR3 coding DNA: TGTGGAAGCAGGGGTAGCGGCTCCTACGAGCAGTACTTC. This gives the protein CGSRGSGSYEQYF.

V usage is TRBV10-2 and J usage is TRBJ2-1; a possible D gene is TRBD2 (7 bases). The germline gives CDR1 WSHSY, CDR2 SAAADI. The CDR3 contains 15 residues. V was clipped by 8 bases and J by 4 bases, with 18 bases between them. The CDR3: CASRAREGEYNEQFF. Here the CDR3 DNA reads TGCGCCAGCCGGGCAAGGGAGGGGGAATACAATGAGCAGTTCTTC.

CDR3 protein: CSVDGGLAGSASTDTQYF. CDR3 in DNA: TGCAGCGTTGACGGAGGACTAGCGGGATCGGCTAGCACAGATACGCAGTATTTT. The rearrangement links TRBV29-1 to TRBJ2-3; TRBD2 matches at 12 bases. This CDR3 has 18 amino acids. CDR1 is SQVTM, CDR2 ANQGSEA, per germline. Trimming cost V 3 bases and J 0 bases; bases outside gene matches: 10.

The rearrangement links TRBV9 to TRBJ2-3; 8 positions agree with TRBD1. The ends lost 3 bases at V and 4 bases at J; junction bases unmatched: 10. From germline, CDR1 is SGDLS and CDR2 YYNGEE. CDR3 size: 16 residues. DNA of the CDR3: TGTGCCAGCAGCGCCACAGGGGGAGCGAGGGCAGATACGCAGTATTTT. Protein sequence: CASSATGGARADTQYF.